The 12 T cell receptor beta chains below were found in one sample sequenced in a study of cytomegalovirus exposure and HLA in healthy donors. The PCR contained 60 Vbeta and 13 Jbeta primers. The repertoire was sequenced with immunoSEQ multiplex PCR; TCRdb's copy has only in-frame clones and lacks some. The sample has almost 200,000 clones, 70% to 80% seen once; the top ten hold approximately 0.4%. The sample comprised PBMCs. These receptors were collected from a male donor in good health and CMV-seropositive.

J is TRBJ2-5 and V is TRBV19, with 7 bases lining up with TRBD2. Germline lookup yields CDR1 LNHDA and CDR2 SQIVND (reference sequence). The CDR3 has 17 amino acids. V was pared by 5 bases and J by 5 bases, with 17 bases of the junction left unmatched. The CDR3 coding sequence is TGTGCCAGTAGTCCTAGGACTAGACCCCAGCTCTCGGAGACCCAGTACTTC. Its protein is CASSPRTRPQLSETQYF.

V is TRBV6-5 and J is TRBJ1-6; 7 positions agree with TRBD1. The CDR3 has 14 amino acids. CDR1 and CDR2 (germline): MNHEY, SVGAGI. J lost 8 bases, V lost 4 bases, and 5 bases had no gene match. The CDR3 region is CASSSGQDYSPLHF. The CDR3 nucleotides read TGTGCCAGCAGTTCCGGACAGGACTATTCACCCCTCCACTTT.

J is TRBJ2-7 and V is TRBV7-2; the D gene is possibly TRBD1 (6 bases). Trimming pared 1 base from V and 2 bases from J, leaving 21 bases between. The CDR3 contains 18 residues. The germline V gene encodes CDR1 SGHTA and CDR2 FQGNSA. The CDR3 sequence is CASSLGPQVKGVPYEQYF. The CDR3 DNA reads as TGTGCCAGCAGCTTAGGTCCTCAGGTCAAGGGGGTACCCTACGAGCAGTACTTC.

The rearrangement joins TRBV6-5 to TRBJ2-5, with D perhaps TRBD2 (6 bases). The last part of the DNA fits TRBJ2-7 better; the J call may be wrong. This CDR3 spans 16 amino acids. In germline, CDR1 is MNHEY, CDR2 SVGAGI. The CDR3: CASSYSTGGRPYEQYF. The CDR3 bases are TGTGCCAGCAGCTACAGCACCGGGGGACGTCCCTACGAGCAGTACTTC.

V gene TRBV7-6 combines with J gene TRBJ2-5, with TRBD2 identical over 12 bases. CDR1 is SGHVS, CDR2 FNYEAQ, per germline. V dropped 5 bases and J dropped 5; count of bases not matched to a gene: 6. The CDR3 is made up of 15 amino acids. The chain's CDR3 is CASSQRLAGVETQYF. The CDR3 DNA reads as TGTGCCAGCAGCCAGAGACTAGCGGGAGTGGAGACCCAGTACTTC.

This chain connects TRBV6-4 to TRBJ2-5; 8 positions agree with TRBD2. CDR1 and CDR2 from the germline V gene are MRHNA and SNTAGT. The CDR3 contains 11 residues. V shed 4 bases, J shed 11 bases, and the junction held 3 bases outside the gene matches. The CDR3 region has the DNA TGTGCCAGCAGTGTCGGGGGGGAGCAGTACTTC. Encoded protein: CASSVGGEQYF.

The chain combines TRBV5-6 with TRBJ1-1; no definite D call. The CDR3 contains 16 residues. Germline V CDR1 and CDR2: SGHDT, YYEEEE. The ends were cut back, 0 bases at V and 4 bases at J, with 16 bases in the middle. As DNA, the CDR3 is TGTGCCAGCAGCTTGGCCACGGAGGGATCGAGCACTGAAGCTTTCTTT. It codes for CASSLATEGSSTEAFF.

The chain carries TRBV13 and TRBJ2-5, with TRBD1 identical over 8 bases. The V and J ends lost 0 bases and 3 bases, in that order; junction bases with no gene match: 3. The CDR3 covers 15 residues. Germline CDR1 and CDR2: PRHDT and FYEKMQ (reference sequence). Here the CDR3 reads CASSLGGTGKETQYF. CDR3 in DNA: TGTGCCAGCAGCTTAGGAGGGACAGGCAAAGAGACCCAGTACTTC.

The CDR3 loop is CASSESGTGELFF. The CDR3 DNA reads TGTGCCAGCAGCGAAAGCGGGACCGGGGAGCTGTTTTTT. This chain links TRBV9 with TRBJ2-2; tentatively, D is TRBD2 (6 bases). The CDR3 is 13 amino acids. Per germline, CDR1 SGDLS and CDR2 YYNGEE. Between the trimmed V and J ends, which lost 3 bases and 5 bases, there was a span of 8 bases.

CDR3 region: CASSQPTAPPPRNEQYF. CDR3 sequence (DNA): TGTGCCAGCAGCCAACCGACAGCGCCCCCCCCGCGAAACGAGCAGTACTTC. The genes are TRBV14 and TRBJ2-5; D perhaps matches TRBD1 (5 bases). The J call may be mistaken, given a closer DNA end match to TRBJ2-7. Germline lookup yields CDR1 SGHDN and CDR2 FVKESK. CDR3 size: 17 residues.

This chain links TRBV5-4 with TRBJ2-1, with 11 bases matching TRBD1. This CDR3 contains 18 residues. The germline V gene has CDR1 SGHNT and CDR2 YYREEE (reference sequence). V lost 6 bases and J lost 2; bases outside the gene matches: 13. For the CDR3, the DNA is TGTGCCAGCAACGATAAGCATGGACAGGGGGCTACCTACAATGAGCAGTTCTTC. Translating gives CASNDKHGQGATYNEQFF.

This sequence joins TRBV11-2 and TRBJ2-3; D is undetermined. Germline V gene lookup returns CDR1 SGHAT and CDR2 FQNNGV. Trimming removed 7 bases at V and 5 bases at J, with 10 bases between. The CDR3 covers 12 residues. In DNA, the CDR3 is TGTGCCAGCACCCCTGCGGTAGATACGCAGTATTTT. It yields the protein CASTPAVDTQYF.